The entry below describes one TCR beta chain. The data originate from a study of blood T cell repertoires in COVID-19. Using immunoSEQ multiplex PCR, the repertoire was profiled, and TCRdb retains in-frame clones only, with some absent. The sample comprises around 93,000 clones, around 90% of which are singletons, and 6.7% rests with the top ten. Seattle patients were enrolled during active infection and followed longitudinally. The germline CDR1 and CDR2 sequences are SGHDT and YYEEEE. This CDR3 region has 14 residues. V trimming: 4 bases; J trimming: 4 bases; junction bases outside the gene matches: 6.

Sequenced material: peripheral blood. This rearrangement joins TRBV5-6 to TRBJ1-2, with TRBD1 matching 8 bases. This TCR derives from a man between 18 and 29 years old with COVID-19, enrolled during active disease. CDR3 region: CASSLRDRLYGYTF. CDR3 nucleotide sequence: TGTGCCAGCAGCCTGCGGGACAGGCTCTATGGCTACACCTTC. Variable domain in full (rest from reference TRBV5-6 and TRBJ1-2): DAGVTQSPTHLIKTRGQQVTLRCSPKSGHDTVSWYQQALGQGPQFIFQYYEEEERQRGNFPDRFSGHQFPNYSSELNVNALLLGDSALYLCASSLRDRLYGYTFGSGTRLTVV.